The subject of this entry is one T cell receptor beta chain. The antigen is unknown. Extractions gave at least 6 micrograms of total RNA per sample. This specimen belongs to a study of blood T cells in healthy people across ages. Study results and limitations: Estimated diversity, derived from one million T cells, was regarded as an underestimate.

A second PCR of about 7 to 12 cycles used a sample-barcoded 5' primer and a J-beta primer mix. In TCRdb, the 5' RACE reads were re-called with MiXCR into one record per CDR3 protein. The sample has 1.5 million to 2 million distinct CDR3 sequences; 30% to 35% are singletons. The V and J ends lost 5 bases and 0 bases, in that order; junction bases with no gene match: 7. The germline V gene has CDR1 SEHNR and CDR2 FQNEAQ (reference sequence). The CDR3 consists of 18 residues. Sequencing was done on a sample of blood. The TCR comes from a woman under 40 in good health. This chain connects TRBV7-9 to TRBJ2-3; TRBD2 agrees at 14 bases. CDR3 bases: TGTGCCAGCAGCAAACGACTAGCGGGGGGGCCAAGCACAGATACGCAGTATTTT. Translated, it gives CASSKRLAGGPSTDTQYF. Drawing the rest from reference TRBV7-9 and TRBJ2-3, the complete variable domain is DTGVSQNPRHKITKRGQNVTFRCDPISEHNRLYWYRQTLGQGPEFLTYFQNEAQLEKSRLLSDRFSAERPKGSFSTLEIQRTEQGDSAMYLCASSKRLAGGPSTDTQYFGPGTRLTVL.